The TCR beta chain described here comes from a study of T cell clonality in common variable immunodeficiency. As concerns this clone: As yet, its antigen is unknown. From the germline J gene comes the end of the CDR3, since the read stops 3 residues before it.

This CDR3 has 17 residues. In germline, CDR1 is LNHDA, CDR2 SQIVND (reference sequence). Between the trimmed V and J ends, which lost 4 bases and 5 bases, there was a span of 23 bases. Data came from immunoSEQ multiplex PCR; TCRdb stores just in-frame clones and leaves some out. This sample carries about 20,000 clones, none of them present only once. Diagnosis required reduced IgG, IgA and/or IgM with specific antibody deficiency. CVID subjects were some 15 female and approximately 30 male, aged roughly 8 to 64. Study conclusions and caveats: Common variable immunodeficiency TCR beta sequences reportedly had fewer deletions and N-nucleotide insertions. TCRbeta clonality was increased in CVID versus healthy controls.

The chain is built from TRBV19 and TRBJ2-5, with D possibly TRBD2 on 6 matching bases. The TCR was taken from a human donor with common variable immunodeficiency. Sequencing was done on a sample of peripheral blood mononuclear cells. The CDR3 sequence: CASSRLGTGLSSETQYF. The sequenced part of the CDR3 DNA is TGTGCCAGTAGTAGACTCGGCACAGGACTATCCAGTGAGACC.